This T cell receptor beta chain was captured by sequencing in a study of T-cell memory formation after mild COVID-19. General study points: Mainly CM and EM harbored the contracting CD4+ clones; mainly EMRA harbored the CD8+ ones. Cross-reactive memory seemingly joined, as some responding clones were found in pre-infection memory.

Using its own MiXCR run on the 5' RACE reads, TCRdb lists one record per CDR3 protein. The sample records around 110,000 distinct CDR3 sequences, 15% to 20% being singletons. As to this clonotype: Its antigen is currently unknown.

Trimming shortened V by 3 bases and J by 5 bases, and 11 bases separated the two germline ends. Germline V CDR1 and CDR2: LGHNA, YNFKEQ. The CDR3 runs 13 residues. The clonotype comes from an adult woman who had mild COVID-19 (a few samples of this study predate the infection). Cell type and time point are not known. The rearrangement joins TRBV4-2 to TRBJ2-7; D is unclear. The sequencing sample was made of PBMCs or a T cell subset sorted from them (not recorded which). In nucleotides, the CDR3 is TGTGCCAGCAGCCATCCGGACGGAAACGAGCAGTACTTC. This sequence encodes CASSHPDGNEQYF.